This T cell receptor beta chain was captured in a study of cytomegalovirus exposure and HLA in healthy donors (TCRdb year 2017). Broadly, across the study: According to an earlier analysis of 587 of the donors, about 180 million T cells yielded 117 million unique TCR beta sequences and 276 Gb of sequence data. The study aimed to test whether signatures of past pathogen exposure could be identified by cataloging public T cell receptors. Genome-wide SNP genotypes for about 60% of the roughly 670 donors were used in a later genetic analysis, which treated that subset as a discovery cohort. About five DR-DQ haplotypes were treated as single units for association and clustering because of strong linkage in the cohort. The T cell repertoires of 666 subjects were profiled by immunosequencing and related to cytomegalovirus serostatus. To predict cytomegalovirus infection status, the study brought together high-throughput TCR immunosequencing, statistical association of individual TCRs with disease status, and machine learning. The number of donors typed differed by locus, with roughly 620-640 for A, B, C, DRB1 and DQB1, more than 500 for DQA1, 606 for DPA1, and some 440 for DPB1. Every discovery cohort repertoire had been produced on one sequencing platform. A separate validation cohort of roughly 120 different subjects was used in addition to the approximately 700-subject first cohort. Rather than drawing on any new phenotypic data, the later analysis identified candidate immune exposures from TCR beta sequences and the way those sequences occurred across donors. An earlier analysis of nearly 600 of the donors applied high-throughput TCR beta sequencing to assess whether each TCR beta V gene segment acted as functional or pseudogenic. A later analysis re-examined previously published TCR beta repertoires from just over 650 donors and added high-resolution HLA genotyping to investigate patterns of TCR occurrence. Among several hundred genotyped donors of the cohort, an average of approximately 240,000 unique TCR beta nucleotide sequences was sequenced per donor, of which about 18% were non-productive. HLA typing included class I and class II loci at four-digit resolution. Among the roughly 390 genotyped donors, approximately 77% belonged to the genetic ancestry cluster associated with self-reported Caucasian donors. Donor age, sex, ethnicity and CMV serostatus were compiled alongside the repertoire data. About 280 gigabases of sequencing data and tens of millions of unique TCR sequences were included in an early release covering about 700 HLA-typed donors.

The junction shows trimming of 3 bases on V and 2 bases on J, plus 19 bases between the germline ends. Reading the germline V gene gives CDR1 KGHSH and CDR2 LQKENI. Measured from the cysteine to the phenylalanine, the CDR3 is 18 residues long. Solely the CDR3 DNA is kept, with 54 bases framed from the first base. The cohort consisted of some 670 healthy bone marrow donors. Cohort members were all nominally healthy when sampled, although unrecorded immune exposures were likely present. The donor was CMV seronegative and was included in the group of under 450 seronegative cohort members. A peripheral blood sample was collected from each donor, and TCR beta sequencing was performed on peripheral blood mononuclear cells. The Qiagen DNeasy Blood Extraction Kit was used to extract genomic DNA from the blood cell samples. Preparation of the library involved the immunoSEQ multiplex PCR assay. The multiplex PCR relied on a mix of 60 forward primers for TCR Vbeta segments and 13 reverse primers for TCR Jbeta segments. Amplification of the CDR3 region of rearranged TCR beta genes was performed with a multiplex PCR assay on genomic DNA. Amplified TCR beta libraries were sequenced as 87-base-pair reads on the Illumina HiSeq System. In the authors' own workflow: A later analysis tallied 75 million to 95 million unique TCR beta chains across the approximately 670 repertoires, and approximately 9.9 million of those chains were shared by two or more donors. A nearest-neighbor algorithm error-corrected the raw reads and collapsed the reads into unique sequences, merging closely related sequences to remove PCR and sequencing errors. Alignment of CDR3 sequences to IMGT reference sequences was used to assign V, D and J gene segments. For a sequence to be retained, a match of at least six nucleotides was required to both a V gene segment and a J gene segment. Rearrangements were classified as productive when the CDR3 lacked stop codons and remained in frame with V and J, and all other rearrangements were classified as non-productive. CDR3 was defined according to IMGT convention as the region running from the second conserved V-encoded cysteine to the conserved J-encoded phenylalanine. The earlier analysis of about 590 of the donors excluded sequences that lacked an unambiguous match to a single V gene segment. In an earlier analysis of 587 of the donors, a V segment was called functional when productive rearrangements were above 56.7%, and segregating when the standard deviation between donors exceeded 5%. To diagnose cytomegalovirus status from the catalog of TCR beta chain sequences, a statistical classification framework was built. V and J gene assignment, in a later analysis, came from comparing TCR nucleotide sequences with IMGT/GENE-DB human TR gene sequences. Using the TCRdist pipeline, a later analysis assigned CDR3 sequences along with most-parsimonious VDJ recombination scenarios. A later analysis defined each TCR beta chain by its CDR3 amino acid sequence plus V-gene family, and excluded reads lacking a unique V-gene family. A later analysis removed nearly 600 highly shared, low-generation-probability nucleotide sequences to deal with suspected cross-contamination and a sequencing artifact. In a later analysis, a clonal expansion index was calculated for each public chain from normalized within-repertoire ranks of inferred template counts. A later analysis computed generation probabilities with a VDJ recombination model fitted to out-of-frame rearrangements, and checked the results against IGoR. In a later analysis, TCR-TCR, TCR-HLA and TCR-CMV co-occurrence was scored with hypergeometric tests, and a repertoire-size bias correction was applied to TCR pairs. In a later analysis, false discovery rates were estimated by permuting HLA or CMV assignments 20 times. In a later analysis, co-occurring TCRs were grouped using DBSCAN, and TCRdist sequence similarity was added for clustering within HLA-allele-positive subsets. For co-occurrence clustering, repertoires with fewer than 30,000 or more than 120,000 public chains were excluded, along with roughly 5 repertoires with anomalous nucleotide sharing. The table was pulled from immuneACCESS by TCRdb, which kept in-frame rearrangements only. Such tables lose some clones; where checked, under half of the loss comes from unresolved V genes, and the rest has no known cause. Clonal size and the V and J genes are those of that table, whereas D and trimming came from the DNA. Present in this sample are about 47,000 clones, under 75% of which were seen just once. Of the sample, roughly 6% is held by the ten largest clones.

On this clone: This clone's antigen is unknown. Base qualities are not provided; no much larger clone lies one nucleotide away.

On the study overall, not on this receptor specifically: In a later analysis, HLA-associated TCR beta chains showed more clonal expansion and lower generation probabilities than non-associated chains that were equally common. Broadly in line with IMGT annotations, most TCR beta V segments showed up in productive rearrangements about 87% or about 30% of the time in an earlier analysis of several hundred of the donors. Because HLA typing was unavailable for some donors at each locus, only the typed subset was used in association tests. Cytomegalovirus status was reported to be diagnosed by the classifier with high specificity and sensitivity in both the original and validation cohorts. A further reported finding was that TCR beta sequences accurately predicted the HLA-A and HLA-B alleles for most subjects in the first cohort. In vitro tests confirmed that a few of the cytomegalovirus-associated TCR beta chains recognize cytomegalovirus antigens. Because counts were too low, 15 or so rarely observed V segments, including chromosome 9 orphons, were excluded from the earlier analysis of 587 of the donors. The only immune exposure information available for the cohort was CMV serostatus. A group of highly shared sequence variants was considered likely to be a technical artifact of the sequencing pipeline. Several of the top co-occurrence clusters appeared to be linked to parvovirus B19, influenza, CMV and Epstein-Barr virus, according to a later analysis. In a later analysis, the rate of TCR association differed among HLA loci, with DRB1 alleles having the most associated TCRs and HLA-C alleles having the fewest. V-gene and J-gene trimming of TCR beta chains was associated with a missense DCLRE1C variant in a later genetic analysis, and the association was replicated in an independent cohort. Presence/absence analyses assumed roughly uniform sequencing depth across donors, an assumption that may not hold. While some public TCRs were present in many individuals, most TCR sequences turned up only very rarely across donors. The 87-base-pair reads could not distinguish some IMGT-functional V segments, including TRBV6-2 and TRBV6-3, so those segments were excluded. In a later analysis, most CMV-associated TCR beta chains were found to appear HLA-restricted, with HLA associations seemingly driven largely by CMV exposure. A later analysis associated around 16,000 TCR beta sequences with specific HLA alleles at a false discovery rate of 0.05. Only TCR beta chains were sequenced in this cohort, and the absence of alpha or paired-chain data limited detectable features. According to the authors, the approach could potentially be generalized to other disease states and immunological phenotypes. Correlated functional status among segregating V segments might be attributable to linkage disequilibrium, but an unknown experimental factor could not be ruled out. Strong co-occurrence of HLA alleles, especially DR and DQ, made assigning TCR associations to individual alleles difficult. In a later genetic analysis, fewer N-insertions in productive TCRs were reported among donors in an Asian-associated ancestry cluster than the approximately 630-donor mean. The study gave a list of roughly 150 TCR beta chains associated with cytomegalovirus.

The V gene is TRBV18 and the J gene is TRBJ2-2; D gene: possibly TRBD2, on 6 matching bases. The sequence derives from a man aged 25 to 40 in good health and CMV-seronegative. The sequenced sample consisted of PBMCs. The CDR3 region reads CASSPQQIRTTNTGELFF. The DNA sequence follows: TGTGCCAGCTCACCGCAACAGATTAGGACTACTAACACCGGGGAGCTGTTTTTT.